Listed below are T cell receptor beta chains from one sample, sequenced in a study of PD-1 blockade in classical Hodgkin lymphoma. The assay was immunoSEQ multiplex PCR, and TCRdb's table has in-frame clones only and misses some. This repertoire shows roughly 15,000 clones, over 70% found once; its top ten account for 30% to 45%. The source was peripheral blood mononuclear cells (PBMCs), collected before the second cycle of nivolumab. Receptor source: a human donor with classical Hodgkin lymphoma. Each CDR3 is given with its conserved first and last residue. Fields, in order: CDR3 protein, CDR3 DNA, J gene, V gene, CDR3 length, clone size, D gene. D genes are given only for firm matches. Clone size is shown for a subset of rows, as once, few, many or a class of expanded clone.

CDR3: CASSFKARTVNQPQHF
DNA: TGTGCCAGCAGTTTCAAGGCGAGGACAGTCAATCAGCCCCAGCATTTT
J: TRBJ1-5
V: TRBV6-6
length: 16
size: NA
D: NA

CDR3: CASSKAMEERPLHF
DNA: TGTGCCAGTAGTAAAGCAATGGAGGAGCGGCCCCTCCACTTT
J: TRBJ1-6
V: TRBV19
length: 14
size: few
D: NA

CDR3: CANPPGKAEAFF
DNA: TGCGCCAACCCCCCGGGGAAGGCTGAAGCTTTCTTT
J: TRBJ1-1
V: TRBV23-1
length: 12
size: NA
D: NA

CDR3: CASKTDTSQSLSGANVLTF
DNA: TGTGCCAGTAAGACGGACACGTCTCAATCTCTTTCTGGGGCCAACGTCCTGACTTTC
J: TRBJ2-6
V: TRBV2
length: 19
size: few
D: NA

CDR3: CAISEGAGVSTDTQYF
DNA: TGTGCCATCAGTGAAGGGGCGGGAGTAAGCACAGATACGCAGTATTTT
J: TRBJ2-3
V: TRBV10-3
length: 16
size: NA
D: TRBD2

CDR3: CASSVGLAVTYEQYF
DNA: TGTGCCAGCAGCGTAGGGCTAGCGGTGACCTACGAGCAGTACTTC
J: TRBJ2-7
V: TRBV9
length: 15
size: NA
D: TRBD2

CDR3: CASQRWAGGSNEQFF
DNA: TGTGCCAGCCAGCGGTGGGCGGGAGGCAGCAATGAGCAGTTCTTC
J: TRBJ2-1
V: TRBV6-1
length: 15
size: NA
D: TRBD2

CDR3: CASSYSHQEAFF
DNA: TGTGCCAGCAGCTACTCACATCAAGAAGCTTTCTTT
J: TRBJ1-1
V: TRBV7-9
length: 12
size: NA
D: NA

CDR3: CASSPGTGPTGELFF
DNA: TGTGCCAGCAGCCCCGGGACAGGACCAACCGGGGAGCTGTTTTTT
J: TRBJ2-2
V: TRBV11-3
length: 15
size: few
D: TRBD1

CDR3: CASSATSGSQEQFF
DNA: TGTGCCAGCAGTGCGACTAGCGGGAGCCAGGAGCAGTTCTTC
J: TRBJ2-1
V: TRBV5-6
length: 14
size: once
D: TRBD2

CDR3: CASSSWQGSSYEQYF
DNA: TGTGCCAGCAGTTCCTGGCAGGGAAGCTCCTACGAGCAGTACTTC
J: TRBJ2-7
V: TRBV6-5
length: 15
size: NA
D: NA

CDR3: CASSQGLSGTDTQYF
DNA: TGTGCCAGCAGCCAGGGACTATCAGGCACAGATACGCAGTATTTT
J: TRBJ2-3
V: TRBV11-2
length: 15
size: NA
D: TRBD2

CDR3: CASSILDRGKGQPQHF
DNA: TGTGCCAGCAGCATCCTCGACAGGGGAAAAGGTCAGCCCCAGCATTTT
J: TRBJ1-5
V: TRBV7-8
length: 16
size: NA
D: TRBD1

CDR3: CASSQPVSSYNEQFF
DNA: TGCGCCAGCAGCCAACCCGTTAGCTCCTACAATGAGCAGTTCTTC
J: TRBJ2-1
V: TRBV4-1
length: 15
size: once
D: NA

CDR3: CAINQGNSYEQYF
DNA: TGTGCCATCAACCAGGGCAATTCCTACGAGCAGTACTTC
J: TRBJ2-7
V: TRBV10-3
length: 13
size: NA
D: NA

CDR3: CASSLGGRSYEQYF
DNA: TGTGCCAGCAGCTTAGGAGGCAGGAGCTACGAGCAGTACTTC
J: TRBJ2-7
V: TRBV7-8
length: 14
size: NA
D: NA